This note documents a single TCR beta chain sequence. These data originate in a study of blood T cell repertoires in COVID-19. About the research overall: Specimens from acute and convalescent COVID-19 originated in the United States, Italy and Spain. In each case, the material was cDNA or gDNA derived from T cells, B-cell-depleted T cells, or PBMCs.

Original methodology: It was from reference gene primer amplification that nucleated cell counts were estimated. Sequencing used immunoSEQ multiplex PCR; TCRdb keeps in-frame clones, though not all of them. V, J and clone size were drawn from that table, and D and trimming were deduced from the DNA. The sample records hundreds of thousands of clones, about 90% being singletons. The CDR3 loop spans 17 amino acids. Unmatched junction bases numbered 10, after V lost 3 bases and J lost 7 bases. Germline CDR1 is LNHNV and CDR2 is YYDKDF (reference sequence). The TCR sequence derives from a woman aged 18-30 years who had recovered from COVID-19. The V and J genes are TRBV15 and TRBJ2-2; 11 bases fit TRBD2. Sequenced sample: peripheral blood. CDR3 loop: CATSRGLAAAPFGELFF. The CDR3 region has the DNA TGTGCCACCAGCAGGGGACTAGCGGCTGCCCCGTTCGGGGAGCTGTTTTTT.